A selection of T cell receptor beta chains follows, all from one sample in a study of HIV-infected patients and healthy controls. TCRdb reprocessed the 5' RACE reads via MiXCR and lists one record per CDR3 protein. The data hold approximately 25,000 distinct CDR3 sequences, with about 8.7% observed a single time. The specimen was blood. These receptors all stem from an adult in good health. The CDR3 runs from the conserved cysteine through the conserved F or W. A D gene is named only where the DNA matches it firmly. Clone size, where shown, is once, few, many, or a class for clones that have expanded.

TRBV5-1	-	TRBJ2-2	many	CASSSPWVPSNTGELFF	TGCGCCAGCAGCTCCCCTTGGGTTCCCTCGAACACCGGGGAGCTGTTTTTT
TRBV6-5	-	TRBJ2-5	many	CASSYDRKETQYF	TGTGCCAGCAGTTACGACAGGAAGGAGACCCAGTACTTC
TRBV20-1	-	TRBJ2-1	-	CSARDGFRSSYNEQFF	TGCAGTGCTAGAGACGGGTTTCGAAGCTCCTACAATGAGCAGTTCTTC
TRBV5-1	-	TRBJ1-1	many	CASSFIPVGGNTEAFF	TGCGCCAGCAGCTTTATCCCCGTAGGGGGGAACACTGAAGCTTTCTTT
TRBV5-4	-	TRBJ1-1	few	CASSLPGVIEAFF	TGTGCCAGCAGCTTGCCAGGGGTGATTGAAGCTTTCTTT
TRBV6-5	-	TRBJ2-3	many	CASSLGSSTDTQYF	TGTGCCAGCAGTCTCGGCAGTAGCACAGATACGCAGTATTTT
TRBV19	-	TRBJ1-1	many	CASSPQAGYTEAFF	TGTGCCAGTAGTCCTCAGGCAGGGTACACTGAAGCTTTCTTT
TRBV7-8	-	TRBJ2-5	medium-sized	CASEGEAQETQYF	TGTGCCAGCGAAGGGGAGGCCCAAGAGACCCAGTACTTC
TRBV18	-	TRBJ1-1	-	CASSSDKNTEAFF	TGTGCCAGCTCTTCCGACAAGAACACTGAAGCTTTCTTT
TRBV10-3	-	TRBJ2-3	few	CAISGGSKGGHTDTQYF	TGTGCCATCAGTGGGGGATCAAAGGGGGGGCATACAGATACGCAGTATTTT
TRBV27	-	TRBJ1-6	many	CASTLGGAAPYSPLHF	TGTGCCAGCACTTTAGGGGGGGCGGCCCCTTATTCACCCCTCCACTTT
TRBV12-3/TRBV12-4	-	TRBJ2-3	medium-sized	CASSPALDTQYF	TGTGCCAGCAGTCCAGCCCTGGATACGCAGTATTTT